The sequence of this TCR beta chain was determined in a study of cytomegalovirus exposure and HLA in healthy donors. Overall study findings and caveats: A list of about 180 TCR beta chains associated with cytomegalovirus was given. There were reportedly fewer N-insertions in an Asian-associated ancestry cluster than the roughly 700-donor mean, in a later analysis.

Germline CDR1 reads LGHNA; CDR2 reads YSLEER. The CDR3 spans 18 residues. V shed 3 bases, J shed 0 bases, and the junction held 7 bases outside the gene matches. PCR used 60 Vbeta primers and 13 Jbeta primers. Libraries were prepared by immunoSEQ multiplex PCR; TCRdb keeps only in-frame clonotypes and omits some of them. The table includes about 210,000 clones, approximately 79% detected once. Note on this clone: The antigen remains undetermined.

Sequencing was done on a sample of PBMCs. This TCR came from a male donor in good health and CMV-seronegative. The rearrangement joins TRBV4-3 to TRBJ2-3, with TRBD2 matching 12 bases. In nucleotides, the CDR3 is TGCGCCAGCAGCCAGTATCCCGGGACTAGCGGGAGCACAGATACGCAGTATTTT. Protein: CASSQYPGTSGSTDTQYF.